This T cell receptor (beta chain) was profiled in a study of identical twins. V was trimmed by 1 base and J by 1 base, leaving 11 bases between them. The CDR3 has 16 amino acids. From germline, CDR1 is SGHVS and CDR2 FNYEAQ. Findings and limits, study-wide: The analysis was cross-sectional rather than longitudinal within donors.

Note on this clonotype: Its specificity is not known.

TCRdb reprocessed the 5' RACE reads with MiXCR, giving one entry per CDR3 protein. There are approximately 140,000 distinct CDR3 sequences in the sample; roughly 3.3% occur only once, and 8% to 8.5% lies in the top ten. The chain has TRBV7-6 and TRBJ1-5, with a weak D call TRBD1 (5 bases). Material for sequencing was memory T cells sorted from blood. The TCR originated in a young man in good health. In DNA, the CDR3 is TGTGCCAGCAGCTTAGAGGGGCCTTGGAGCAATCAGCCCCAGCATTTT. This translates into CASSLEGPWSNQPQHF.